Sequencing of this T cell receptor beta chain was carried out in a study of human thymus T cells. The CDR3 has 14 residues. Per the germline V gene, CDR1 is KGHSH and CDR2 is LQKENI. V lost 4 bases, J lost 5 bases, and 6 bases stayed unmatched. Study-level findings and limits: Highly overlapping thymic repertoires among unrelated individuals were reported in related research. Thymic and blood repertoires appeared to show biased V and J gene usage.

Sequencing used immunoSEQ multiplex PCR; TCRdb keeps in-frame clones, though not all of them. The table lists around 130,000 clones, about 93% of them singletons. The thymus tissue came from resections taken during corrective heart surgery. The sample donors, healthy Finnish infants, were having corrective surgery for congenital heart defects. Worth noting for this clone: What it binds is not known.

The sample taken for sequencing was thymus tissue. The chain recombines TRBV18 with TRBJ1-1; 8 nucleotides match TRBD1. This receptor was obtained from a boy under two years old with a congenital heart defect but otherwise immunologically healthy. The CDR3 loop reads CASSHRTGRTEAFF. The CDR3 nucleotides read TGTGCCAGCTCACACAGGACAGGGCGGACTGAAGCTTTCTTT.